This TCR beta chain was captured in a study of metastatic and nonmetastatic thyroid tumors. The overall study: Peripheral blood and tumor or nodule samples from malignant and benign thyroid patients were compared. Overall study results and limits: Versus benign nodules, malignant thyroid tumors reportedly had significantly higher TCR beta diversity, in blood and tumor.

With 2 bases removed from V and 0 bases from J, the gap between germline ends came to 12 bases. This CDR3 region has 16 residues. The V gene's germline CDR1 is MDHEN and CDR2 SYDVKM. This clone is categorized as medium-sized. Its antigen remains unknown. Not a single patient had been given any form of treatment at any point before undergoing thyroid surgery. Original methodology: What underpinned the distant-metastasis classifier for papillary thyroid cancer was the set of CDR3 differences across clinicopathological groups. TCRdb reanalyzed the PCR reads with MiXCR. For this entry, the V and J calls and clone size follow TCRdb and not the study's own pipeline. Of roughly 30,000 clones in the sample, around 3.9% were seen once.

This clonotype was sampled from a male donor with papillary thyroid cancer or a benign thyroid nodule (not recorded which). Some clones in this sample may be carry-over from other donors' samples. This chain links TRBV28 with TRBJ2-3; a weak D match, TRBD1 (6 bases). The sequenced material came from blood. CDR3 nucleotides: TGTGCCAGCAGTTTAAATCCGGGACAAAGCACAGATACGCAGTATTTT. As protein: CASSLNPGQSTDTQYF.